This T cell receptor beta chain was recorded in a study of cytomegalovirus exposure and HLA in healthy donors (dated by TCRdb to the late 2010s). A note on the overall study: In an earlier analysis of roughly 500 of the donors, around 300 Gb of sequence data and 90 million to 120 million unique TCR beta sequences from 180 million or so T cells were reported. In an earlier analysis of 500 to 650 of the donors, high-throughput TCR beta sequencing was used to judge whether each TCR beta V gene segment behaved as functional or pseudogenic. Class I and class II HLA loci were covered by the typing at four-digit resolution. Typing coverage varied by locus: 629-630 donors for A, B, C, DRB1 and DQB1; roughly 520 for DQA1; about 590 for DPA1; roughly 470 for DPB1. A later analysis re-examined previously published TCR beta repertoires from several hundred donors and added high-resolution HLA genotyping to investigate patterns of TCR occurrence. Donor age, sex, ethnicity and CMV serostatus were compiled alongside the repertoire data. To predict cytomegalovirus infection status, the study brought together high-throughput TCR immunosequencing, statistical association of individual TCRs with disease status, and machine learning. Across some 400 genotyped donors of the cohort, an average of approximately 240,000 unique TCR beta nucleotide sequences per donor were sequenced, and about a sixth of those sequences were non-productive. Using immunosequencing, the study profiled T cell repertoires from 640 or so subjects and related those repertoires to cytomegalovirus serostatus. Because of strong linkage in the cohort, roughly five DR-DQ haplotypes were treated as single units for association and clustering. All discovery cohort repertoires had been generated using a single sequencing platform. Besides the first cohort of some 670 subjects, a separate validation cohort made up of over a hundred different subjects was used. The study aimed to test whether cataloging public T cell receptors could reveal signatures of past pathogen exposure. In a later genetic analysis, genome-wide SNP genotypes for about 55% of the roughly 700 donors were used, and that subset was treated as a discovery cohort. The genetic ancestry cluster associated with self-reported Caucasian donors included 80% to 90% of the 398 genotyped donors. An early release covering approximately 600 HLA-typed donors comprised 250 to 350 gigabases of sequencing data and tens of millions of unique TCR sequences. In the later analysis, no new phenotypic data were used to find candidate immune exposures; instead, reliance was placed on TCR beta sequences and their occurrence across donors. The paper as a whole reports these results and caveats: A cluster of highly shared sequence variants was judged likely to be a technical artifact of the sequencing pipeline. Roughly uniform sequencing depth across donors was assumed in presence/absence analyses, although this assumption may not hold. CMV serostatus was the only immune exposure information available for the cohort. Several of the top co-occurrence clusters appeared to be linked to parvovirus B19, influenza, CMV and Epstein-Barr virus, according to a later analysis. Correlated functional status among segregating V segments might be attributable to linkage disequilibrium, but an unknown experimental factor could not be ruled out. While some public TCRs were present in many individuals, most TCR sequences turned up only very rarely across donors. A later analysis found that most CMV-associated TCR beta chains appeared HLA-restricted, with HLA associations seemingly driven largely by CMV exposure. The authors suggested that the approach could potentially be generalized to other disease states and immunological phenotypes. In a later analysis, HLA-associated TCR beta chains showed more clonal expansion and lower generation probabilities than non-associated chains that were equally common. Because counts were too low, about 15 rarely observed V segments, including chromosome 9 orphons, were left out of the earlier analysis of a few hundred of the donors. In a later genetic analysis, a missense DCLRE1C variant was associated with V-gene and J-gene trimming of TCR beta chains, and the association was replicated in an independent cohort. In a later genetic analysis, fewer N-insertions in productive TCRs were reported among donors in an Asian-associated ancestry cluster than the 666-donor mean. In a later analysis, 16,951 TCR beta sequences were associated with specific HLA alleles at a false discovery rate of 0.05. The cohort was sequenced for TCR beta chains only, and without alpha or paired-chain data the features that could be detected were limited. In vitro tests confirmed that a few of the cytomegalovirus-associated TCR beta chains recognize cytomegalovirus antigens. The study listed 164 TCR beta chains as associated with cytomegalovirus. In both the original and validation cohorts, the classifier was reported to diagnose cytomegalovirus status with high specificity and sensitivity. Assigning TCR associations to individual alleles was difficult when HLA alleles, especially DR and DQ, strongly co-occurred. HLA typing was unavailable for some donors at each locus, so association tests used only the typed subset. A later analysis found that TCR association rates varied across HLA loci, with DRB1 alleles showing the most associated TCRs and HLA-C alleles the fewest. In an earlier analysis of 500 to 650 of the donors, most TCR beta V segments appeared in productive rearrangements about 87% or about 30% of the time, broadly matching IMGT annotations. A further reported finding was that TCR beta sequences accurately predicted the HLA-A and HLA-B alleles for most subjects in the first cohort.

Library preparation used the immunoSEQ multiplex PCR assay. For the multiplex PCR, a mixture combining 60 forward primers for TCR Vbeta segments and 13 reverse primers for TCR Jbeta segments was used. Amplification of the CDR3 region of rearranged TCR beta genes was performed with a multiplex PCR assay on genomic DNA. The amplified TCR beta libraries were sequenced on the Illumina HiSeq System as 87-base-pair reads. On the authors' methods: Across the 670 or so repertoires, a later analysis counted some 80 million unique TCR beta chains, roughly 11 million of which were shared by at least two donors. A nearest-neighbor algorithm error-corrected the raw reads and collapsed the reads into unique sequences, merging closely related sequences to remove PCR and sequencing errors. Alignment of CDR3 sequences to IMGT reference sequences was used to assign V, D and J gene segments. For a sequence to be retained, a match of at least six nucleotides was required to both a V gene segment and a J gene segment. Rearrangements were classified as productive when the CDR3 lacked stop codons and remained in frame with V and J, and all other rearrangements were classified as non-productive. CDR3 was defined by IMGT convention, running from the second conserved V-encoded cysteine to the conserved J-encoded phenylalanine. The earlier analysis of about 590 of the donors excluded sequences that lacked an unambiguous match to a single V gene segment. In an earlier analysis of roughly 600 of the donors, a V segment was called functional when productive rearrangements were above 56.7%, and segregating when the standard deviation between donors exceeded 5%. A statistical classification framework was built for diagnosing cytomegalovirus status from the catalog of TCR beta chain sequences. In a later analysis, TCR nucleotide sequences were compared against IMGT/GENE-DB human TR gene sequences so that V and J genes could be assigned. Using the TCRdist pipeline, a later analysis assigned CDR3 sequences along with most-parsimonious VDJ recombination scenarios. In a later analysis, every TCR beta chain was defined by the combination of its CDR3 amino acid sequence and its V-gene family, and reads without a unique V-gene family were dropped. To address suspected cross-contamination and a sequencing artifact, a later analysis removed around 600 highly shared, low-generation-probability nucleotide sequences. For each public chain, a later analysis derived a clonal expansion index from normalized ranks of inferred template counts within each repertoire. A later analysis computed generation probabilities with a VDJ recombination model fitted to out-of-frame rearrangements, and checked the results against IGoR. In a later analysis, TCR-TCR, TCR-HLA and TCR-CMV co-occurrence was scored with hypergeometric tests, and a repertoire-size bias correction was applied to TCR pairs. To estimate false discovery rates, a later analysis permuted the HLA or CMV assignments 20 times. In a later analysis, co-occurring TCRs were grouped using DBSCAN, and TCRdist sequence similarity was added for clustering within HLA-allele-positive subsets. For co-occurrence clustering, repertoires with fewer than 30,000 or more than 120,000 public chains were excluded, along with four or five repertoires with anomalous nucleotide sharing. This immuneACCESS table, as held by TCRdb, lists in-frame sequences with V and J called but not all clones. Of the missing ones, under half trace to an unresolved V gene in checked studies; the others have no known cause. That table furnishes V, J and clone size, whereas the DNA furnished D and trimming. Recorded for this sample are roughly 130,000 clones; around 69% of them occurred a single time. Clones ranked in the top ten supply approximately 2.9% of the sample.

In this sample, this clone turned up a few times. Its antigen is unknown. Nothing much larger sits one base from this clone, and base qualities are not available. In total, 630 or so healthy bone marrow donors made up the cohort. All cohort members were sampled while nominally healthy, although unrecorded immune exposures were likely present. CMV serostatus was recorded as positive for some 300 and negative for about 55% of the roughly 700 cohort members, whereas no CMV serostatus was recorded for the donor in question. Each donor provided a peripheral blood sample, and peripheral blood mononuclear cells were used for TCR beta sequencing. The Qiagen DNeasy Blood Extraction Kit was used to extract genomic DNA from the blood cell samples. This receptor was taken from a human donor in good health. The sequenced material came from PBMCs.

Here is the DNA: TGTGCCAGCGGGGGCAACTATGGCTACACCTTC. Translated, this gives CASGGNYGYTF. Recombination linked TRBV7-3 to TRBJ1-2; the best D guess is TRBD1, with 6 bases matching. CDR1 and CDR2 were assigned from the germline V gene as SGHTA and FQGTGA. The CDR3 goes from the cysteine to the phenylalanine over 11 residues. The only DNA kept is the CDR3, 33 bases in frame from the first base. The germline ends are 6 bases apart after V is trimmed by 8 bases and J by 2 bases.